This is a list of T cell receptor beta chains from one sample in a study of identical twins. TCRdb passed the 5' RACE reads through MiXCR, listing each CDR3 protein once. The repertoire consists of about 260,000 distinct CDR3 sequences, with roughly 7% occurring once and the leading ten covering roughly 3.6%. These data were also filed under a second study, of yellow fever vaccine responses in identical twins.

The sequencing input was memory (CD45RO+) T cells sorted from blood. These receptors all stem from a young woman in good health. CDR3s include the opening cysteine and the closing phenylalanine or tryptophan. Fields, in order: J gene, V gene, clone size, D gene, CDR3 protein, CDR3 DNA. D genes are given only for firm matches. Size is stated for part of the rows, as once, few or many counts, or as a class when the clone is expanded.

TRBJ2-5 | TRBV5-1 | many | TRBD2 | CASLGLAEETQYF | TGCGCCAGCCTCGGACTAGCGGAAGAGACCCAGTACTTC
TRBJ2-1 | TRBV7-6 | few | NA | CASSRAGRYNEQFF | TGTGCCAGCAGCCGGGCAGGACGGTACAATGAGCAGTTCTTC
TRBJ1-3 | TRBV20-1 | many | NA | CSANGGSSGNTIYF | TGCAGTGCTAATGGGGGGAGCTCTGGAAACACCATATATTTT
TRBJ2-1 | TRBV11-1 | few | TRBD2 | CASSLARGGTNEQFF | TGTGCCAGCAGCTTAGCGCGGGGGGGTACGAATGAGCAGTTCTTC
TRBJ1-2 | TRBV3-1 | many | TRBD1 | CASSPWTGLNYGYTF | TGTGCCAGCAGCCCTTGGACAGGTTTAAACTATGGCTACACCTTC
TRBJ2-1 | TRBV11-2 | many | NA | CASSLAQRTHNEQFF | TGTGCCAGCAGCTTAGCGCAAAGGACTCACAATGAGCAGTTCTTC
TRBJ1-6 | TRBV10-3 | many | TRBD1 | CAISESGQGDNSPLHF | TGTGCCATCAGTGAGTCCGGACAGGGGGATAATTCACCCCTCCACTTT
TRBJ2-7 | TRBV20-1 | NA | NA | CSASRQGRNEQYF | TGCAGTGCTAGCAGGCAAGGAAGAAACGAGCAGTACTTC
TRBJ2-1 | TRBV6-1 | NA | TRBD1 | CASSSDRGSYNEQFF | TGTGCCAGCAGCTCGGACAGGGGGTCCTACAATGAGCAGTTCTTC
TRBJ1-1 | TRBV3-1 | many | NA | CASSQKAEAFF | TGTGCCAGCAGCCAGAAGGCTGAAGCTTTCTTT